The sequence of this T cell receptor beta chain was determined in a study of cytomegalovirus exposure and HLA in healthy donors. This PCR relied on a set of 60 Vbeta primers and 13 Jbeta primers. The assay was immunoSEQ multiplex PCR, and TCRdb's table has in-frame clones only and misses some. The sample consists of 150,000 or so clones, approximately 81% of them appearing once. Sequencing was done on a sample of PBMCs. This clonotype was sampled from a woman aged 18-30 years in good health and CMV-seronegative.

CDR3 bases: TGTGCCAGCAGTTCCCGAACAGGGGACCGGGGCTATGGCTACACCTTC. Protein: CASSSRTGDRGYGYTF. The rearrangement uses TRBV27 and TRBJ1-2; 7 bases line up with TRBD1. CDR1 is MNHEY, CDR2 SMNVEV, per germline (reference sequence). The J segment lost 4 bases and the V segment lost 4 bases, leaving 12 bases of the junction unmatched. The CDR3 has 16 amino acids.